The 18 T cell receptor beta chains listed next were all sequenced from one sample in a study of cytomegalovirus exposure and HLA in healthy donors. The primer mix had 60 Vbeta and 13 Jbeta primers. The method was immunoSEQ multiplex PCR; TCRdb's version includes in-frame clones alone and lacks a portion of them. The table has about 150,000 clones, roughly 80% seen once. The sequencing input was PBMCs. The source is a man aged 50-60 years in good health and CMV-seropositive.

This clone was recorded only once. The chain employs TRBV6-5 and TRBJ1-1, with D possibly being TRBD1 (5 bases). Germline loops: CDR1 MNHEY, CDR2 SVGAGI. Trimming stripped 4 bases from V and 0 bases from J, with 12 bases between. This CDR3 region has 15 residues. The CDR3 here is CASSFGRDLNTEAFF. The CDR3 DNA reads as TGTGCCAGCAGTTTTGGTAGGGACTTGAACACTGAAGCTTTCTTT.

The rearrangement uses TRBV9 and TRBJ2-1, with D unclear. Trimming cost V 0 bases and J 8 bases, with 6 bases left between them. The CDR3 length is 12 residues. Germline CDR1 and CDR2: SGDLS and YYNGEE. The CDR3 sequence: CASSVASDEQFF. The CDR3 coding sequence is TGTGCCAGCAGCGTAGCCAGCGATGAGCAGTTCTTC.

V is TRBV11-2 and J is TRBJ2-6; D remains unclear. Trimming shortened V by 2 bases and J by 3 bases, and 5 bases separated the two germline ends. This CDR3 is 14 amino acids long. The germline V gene has CDR1 SGHAT and CDR2 FQNNGV. CDR3 nucleotides: TGTGCCAGCAGCTTAAGCGATGGGGCCAACGTCCTGACTTTC. This sequence encodes CASSLSDGANVLTF. The entire variable domain, with the rest obtained from reference TRBV11-2 and TRBJ2-6, is as follows: EAGVAQSPRYKIIEKRQSVAFWCNPISGHATLYWYQQILGQGPKLLIQFQNNGVVDDSQLPKDRFSAERLKGVDSTLKIQPAKLEDSAVYLCASSLSDGANVLTFGAGSRLTVL.

The table lists this clone with a few counts. The genes are TRBV11-2 and TRBJ2-5; 7 bases agree with TRBD2. CDR3 length equals 18 residues. J gave up 0 bases and V 1 base, and 11 bases lay outside the gene matches. CDR1 SGHAT and CDR2 FQNNGV come from the germline V gene. The CDR3 loop reads CASSLGNGTNMYQETQYF. For the CDR3, the DNA is TGTGCCAGCAGCTTAGGAAACGGGACTAACATGTACCAAGAGACCCAGTACTTC.

The rearrangement uses TRBV7-3 and TRBJ1-1; 9 nucleotides match TRBD1. Germline V gives CDR1 SGHTA, CDR2 FQGTGA. J lost 7 bases, V lost 5 bases, and 8 bases had no gene match. The CDR3 totals 14 residues. The CDR3 sequence: CASSPTTGGGEAFF. In DNA form, the CDR3 reads TGTGCCAGCAGCCCAACGACAGGGGGTGGTGAAGCTTTCTTT.

This chain links TRBV5-1 with TRBJ2-7, with 8 bases lining up with TRBD2. Germline loops: CDR1 SGHRS, CDR2 YFSETQ. There are 16 residues in the CDR3. The V and J ends lost 0 bases and 2 bases, in that order; junction bases with no gene match: 7. CDR3 sequence: CASSLAGRGGPYEQYF. CDR3 DNA: TGCGCCAGCAGCTTGGCGGGGCGCGGGGGGCCCTACGAGCAGTACTTC. Full variable domain (outside the CDR3, taken from reference TRBV5-1 and TRBJ2-7): KAGVTQTPRYLIKTRGQQVTLSCSPISGHRSVSWYQQTPGQGLQFLFEYFSETQRNKGNFPGRFSGRQFSNSRSEMNVSTLELGDSALYLCASSLAGRGGPYEQYFGPGTRLTVT.

The chain employs TRBV2 and TRBJ2-5; D unresolved. The last part of the DNA fits TRBJ2-7 better; the J call may be wrong. The CDR3 is 11 residues long. Germline CDR1 SNHLY, CDR2 FYNNEI. CDR3: CASSLEYEQYF. Written as DNA, the CDR3 is TGTGCCAGCAGCTTGGAGTACGAGCAGTACTTC.

This clone was found once. J is TRBJ1-1 and V is TRBV30; D not resolved. This CDR3 region has 13 residues. Germline CDR1 is GTSNPN and CDR2 is SVGIG (reference sequence). V lost 0 bases and J 4 bases, leaving 9 bases between the germline ends. The CDR3 reads CAWSVTLVTEAFF. The CDR3 DNA reads as TGTGCCTGGAGTGTGACTCTCGTCACTGAAGCTTTCTTT.

The genes are TRBV30 and TRBJ1-5; D not resolved. V was shortened by 2 bases and J by 4 bases, with 6 bases between the two germline ends. CDR3 length equals 12 residues. The V gene's germline CDR1 is GTSNPN and CDR2 SVGIG (reference sequence). In nucleotides, the CDR3 is TGTGCCTGGAGTCGGGATAATCAGCCCCAGCATTTT. Its translation is CAWSRDNQPQHF.

The chain joins TRBV6-1 to TRBJ2-3; the match to TRBD1 covers 8 bases. This CDR3 comprises 13 residues. CDR1 is MNHNS, CDR2 SASEGT, per germline. V was clipped by 5 bases and J by 5 bases; unmatched bases: 3. The CDR3 protein is CASSPDRGDTQYF. The CDR3 nucleotides read TGTGCCAGCAGTCCTGACAGGGGAGATACGCAGTATTTT.

The chain carries TRBV9 and TRBJ2-2, with 7 bases that match TRBD2. Trimming cost V 6 bases and J 1 base; bases outside gene matches: 6. The CDR3 has 15 residues. Germline V lookup: CDR1 SGDLS, CDR2 YYNGEE. CDR3 DNA sequence: TGTGCCAGCAACCCACTAGCGTTGAACACCGGGGAGCTGTTTTTT. As protein: CASNPLALNTGELFF.

This sequence joins TRBV19 and TRBJ1-3; tentative D call: TRBD1 (5 bases). V lost 4 bases and J 3 bases, leaving 7 bases between the germline ends. There are 13 residues in the CDR3. CDR1 and CDR2 from the germline V gene are LNHDA and SQIVND (reference sequence). The CDR3 is CASSTTGGNTIYF. In nucleotides, the CDR3 is TGTGCCAGTAGTACAACAGGTGGAAACACCATATATTTT.

The genes are TRBV10-3 and TRBJ1-4; weak D call: TRBD1 (6 bases). The CDR3 has 14 amino acids. Trimming stripped 6 bases from V and 6 bases from J, with 14 bases between. Germline V gives CDR1 ENHRY, CDR2 SYGVKD. CDR3 nucleotides: TGTGCCATCAGGAAGGGGGAGGGAGATGAAAAACTGTTTTTT. Translating it yields CAIRKGEGDEKLFF.

The chain carries TRBV5-1 and TRBJ2-5; the match to TRBD2 covers 8 bases. Germline V gene data show CDR1 as SGHRS and CDR2 as YFSETQ. V dropped 1 base and J dropped 5; count of bases not matched to a gene: 7. The CDR3 consists of 15 residues. This chain's CDR3 is CASSLPAGVGETQYF. The CDR3 DNA reads as TGCGCCAGCAGCTTGCCAGCGGGAGTGGGGGAGACCCAGTACTTC. Full variable domain (rest looked up from reference TRBV5-1 and TRBJ2-5): KAGVTQTPRYLIKTRGQQVTLSCSPISGHRSVSWYQQTPGQGLQFLFEYFSETQRNKGNFPGRFSGRQFSNSRSEMNVSTLELGDSALYLCASSLPAGVGETQYFGPGTRLLVL.

The V gene is TRBV28, the J gene TRBJ1-2; the D gene is possibly TRBD1 (5 bases). The CDR3 length is 12 residues. The V end was cut by 2 bases, the J end by 6 bases, with 7 bases between. Germline V gene sequence: CDR1 MDHEN, CDR2 SYDVKM. The CDR3 nucleotides read TGTGCCAGCAGTTTAGAGACAGATGGCTACACCTTC. Its protein product is CASSLETDGYTF.

The chain links TRBV6-1 to TRBJ2-3; no clear D gene. This CDR3 region has 14 residues. Germline CDR1 is MNHNS and CDR2 is SASEGT. The V and J ends lost 8 bases and 4 bases respectively, with 16 bases between them. CDR3 protein: CASLISFRADTQYF. The DNA for the CDR3 is TGTGCCAGCCTTATAAGTTTTCGCGCAGATACGCAGTATTTT.

The chain couples TRBV5-5 to TRBJ2-3, with D unclear. The length of the CDR3 is 17 residues. Trimming removed 2 bases from V and 2 bases from J, with 18 bases in between. The germline CDR1 and CDR2 sequences are SGHKS and YYEKEE (reference sequence). CDR3 DNA: TGTGCCAGCAGCTTATTTCTAGATGGCAGCAACACAGATACGCAGTATTTT. Protein product: CASSLFLDGSNTDTQYF.

The V gene is TRBV6-5, the J gene TRBJ2-1, with D possibly being TRBD2 (5 bases). The V and J ends lost 7 bases and 7 bases respectively, with 20 bases between them. Germline CDR1 and CDR2: MNHEY and SVGAGI. This CDR3 comprises 15 residues. DNA of the CDR3: TGTGCCAGCACGCCGGGCGGGTCCGGAAGGAATGAGCAGTTCTTC. Encoded protein: CASTPGGSGRNEQFF.